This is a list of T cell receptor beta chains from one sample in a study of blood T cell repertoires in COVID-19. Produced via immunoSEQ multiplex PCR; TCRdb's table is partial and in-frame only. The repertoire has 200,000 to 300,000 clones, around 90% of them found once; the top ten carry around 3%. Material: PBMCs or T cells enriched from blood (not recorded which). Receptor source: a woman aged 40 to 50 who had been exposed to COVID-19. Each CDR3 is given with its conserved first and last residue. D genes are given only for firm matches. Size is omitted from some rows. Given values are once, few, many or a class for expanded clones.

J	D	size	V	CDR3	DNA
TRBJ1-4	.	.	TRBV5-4	CASSLDGSANEKLFF	TGTGCCAGCAGCTTGGACGGGTCTGCTAATGAAAAACTGTTTTTT
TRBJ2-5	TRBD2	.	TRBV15	CATSNSGGPVSQYF	TGTGCCACCAGCAATAGCGGGGGCCCCGTTAGCCAGTACTTC
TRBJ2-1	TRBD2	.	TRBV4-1	CASSRMGLAGGEQFF	TGCGCCAGCAGCCGGATGGGACTAGCGGGAGGTGAACAGTTCTTC
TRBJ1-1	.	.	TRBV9	CASSPHLGSTEAFF	TGTGCCAGCAGCCCTCACCTTGGGAGTACTGAAGCTTTCTTT
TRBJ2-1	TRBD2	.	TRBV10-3	CAISDSLGSGRTYNEQFF	TGTGCCATCAGTGATTCCCTAGGGAGCGGGAGGACCTACAATGAGCAGTTCTTC
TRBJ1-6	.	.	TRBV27	CASSLDSRAYNSPLHF	TGTGCCAGCAGTTTAGACAGCAGAGCCTATAATTCACCCCTCCACTTT
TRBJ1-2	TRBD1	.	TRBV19	CASSIPGGIYGYTF	TGTGCCAGTAGTATCCCAGGGGGTATCTATGGCTACACCTTC
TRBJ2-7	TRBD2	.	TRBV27	CASRASGGGTATKQYF	TGTGCCAGCAGGGCTAGCGGGGGGGGGACGGCTACGAAGCAGTACTTC
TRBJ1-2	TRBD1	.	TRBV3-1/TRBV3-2	CASSPVDRGLYGYTF	TGTGCCAGCAGCCCCGTTGACAGGGGGCTCTATGGCTACACCTTC
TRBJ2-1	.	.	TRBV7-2	CASSSDGVGEQFF	TGTGCCAGCTCCTCGGACGGGGTTGGAGAGCAGTTCTTC
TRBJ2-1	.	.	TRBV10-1	CASSAESSYNEQFF	TGCGCCAGCAGTGCTGAGAGCTCCTACAATGAGCAGTTCTTC
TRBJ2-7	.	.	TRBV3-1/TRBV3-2	CASSQDTGPQYF	TGTGCCAGCAGCCAAGATACAGGGCCCCAGTACTTC
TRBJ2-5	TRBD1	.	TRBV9	CASSVEGARQETQYF	TGTGCCAGCAGCGTAGAGGGGGCTCGGCAAGAGACCCAGTACTTC
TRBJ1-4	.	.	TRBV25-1	CASGRNEVGSEKLFF	TGTGCCAGCGGCAGAAACGAAGTCGGGAGTGAAAAACTGTTTTTT
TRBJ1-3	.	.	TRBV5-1	CARRPPRWGNTIYF	TGCGCCAGGAGGCCTCCCCGGTGGGGAAACACCATATATTTT
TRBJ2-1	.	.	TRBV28	CASTPPEGQNDNEQFF	TGTGCCAGCACCCCCCCGGAGGGACAGAATGACAACGAGCAGTTCTTC
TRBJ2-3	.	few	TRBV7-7	CASSPGLSTDTQYF	TGTGCTAGCAGCCCGGGACTCTCCACAGATACGCAGTATTTT
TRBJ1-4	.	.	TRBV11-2	CASSLSGGEKLFF	TGTGCCAGCAGCTTATCAGGTGGTGAAAAACTGTTTTTT
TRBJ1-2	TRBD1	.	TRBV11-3	CASSLGLDRRTNYGYTF	TGTGCCAGCAGCTTAGGCTTGGACAGGAGGACTAACTATGGCTACACCTTC
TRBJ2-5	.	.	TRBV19	CASSTTVQETQYF	TGTGCCAGTAGTACGACAGTTCAAGAGACCCAGTACTTC
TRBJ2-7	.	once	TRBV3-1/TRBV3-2	CASSPLRGLSDEQYF	TGTGCCAGCAGCCCGCTGCGGGGTCTCTCCGACGAGCAGTACTTC
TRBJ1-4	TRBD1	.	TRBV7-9	CASSPDRDDEKLFF	TGTGCCAGCAGCCCGGACAGGGATGACGAAAAACTGTTTTTT
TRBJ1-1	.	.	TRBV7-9	CASPEAFF	TGTGCCAGCCCTGAGGCTTTCTTT
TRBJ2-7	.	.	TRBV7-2	CASSPVGTGAYEQYF	TGTGCCAGCAGCCCCGTGGGAACAGGCGCCTACGAGCAGTACTTC
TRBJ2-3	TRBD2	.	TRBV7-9	CASSHPGLAGAQYF	TGTGCCAGCAGCCACCCGGGACTAGCGGGGGCGCAGTATTTT
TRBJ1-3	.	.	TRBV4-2	CASSQDTSGSYTIYF	TGTGCCAGCAGCCAAGATACATCGGGTAGCTACACCATATATTTT
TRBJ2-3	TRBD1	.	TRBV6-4	CASSADRGGGDTQYF	TGTGCCAGCAGTGCGGACAGGGGAGGTGGAGATACGCAGTATTTT
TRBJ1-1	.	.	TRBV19	CASKELGITEAFF	TGTGCCAGTAAAGAACTAGGTATCACTGAAGCTTTCTTT
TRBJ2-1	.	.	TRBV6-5	CASTQGNEQFF	TGTGCCAGCACCCAGGGCAATGAGCAGTTCTTC
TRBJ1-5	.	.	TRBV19	CASSIEGRQQPQHF	TGTGCCAGTAGTATCGAGGGGAGGCAGCAGCCCCAGCATTTT
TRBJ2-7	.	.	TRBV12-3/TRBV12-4	CASSSSLNYEQYF	TGTGCCAGCAGTTCTTCTCTAAACTACGAGCAGTACTTC
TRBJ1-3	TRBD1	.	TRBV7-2	CASTSTGSSGNTIYF	TGTGCCAGCACCTCGACAGGGTCCTCTGGAAACACCATATATTTT
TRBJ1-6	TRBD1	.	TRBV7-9	CASSFPGQGQNSPLHF	TGTGCCAGCAGCTTCCCGGGACAGGGTCAAAATTCACCCCTCCACTTT
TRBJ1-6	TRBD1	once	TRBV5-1	CASSPTGGNSPLHF	TGCGCCAGCAGCCCGACAGGGGGCAATTCACCCCTCCACTTT
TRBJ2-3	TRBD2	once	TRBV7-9	CASSAWGAGGLTDTQYF	TGTGCCAGCAGCGCGTGGGGGGCGGGAGGGCTCACAGATACGCAGTATTTT
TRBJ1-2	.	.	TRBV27	CASSLVGALGGYTF	TGTGCCAGCAGTTTGGTGGGGGCCCTCGGGGGCTACACCTTC
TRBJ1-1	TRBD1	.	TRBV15	CATSSWDRVDTEAFF	TGTGCCACCAGCAGTTGGGACAGGGTGGACACTGAAGCTTTCTTT
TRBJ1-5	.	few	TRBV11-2	CASSVGARGSGQPQHF	TGTGCCAGCAGCGTAGGCGCCAGGGGAAGTGGACAGCCCCAGCATTTT
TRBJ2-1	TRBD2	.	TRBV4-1	CASSQDGSGGAWAQFF	TGCGCCAGCAGCCAAGACGGTAGCGGGGGGGCTTGGGCGCAGTTCTTC
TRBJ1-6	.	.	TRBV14	CASSVTYSSYNSPLHF	TGTGCCAGCAGCGTAACGTATAGCTCCTATAATTCACCCCTCCACTTT
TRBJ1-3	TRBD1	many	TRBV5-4	CASRKDRSSGNTIYF	TGTGCCAGCAGAAAGGACAGGAGCTCTGGAAACACCATATATTTT
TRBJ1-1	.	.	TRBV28	CASSLPDTMNTEAFF	TGTGCCAGCAGTTTACCGGACACAATGAACACTGAAGCTTTCTTT
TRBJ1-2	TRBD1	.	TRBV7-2	CASSLIGGDGYGYTF	TGTGCCAGCAGCTTAATAGGGGGCGACGGCTATGGCTACACCTTC
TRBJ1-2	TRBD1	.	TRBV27	CASSLQGAKGYTF	TGTGCCAGCAGCCTACAGGGGGCCAAGGGCTACACCTTC
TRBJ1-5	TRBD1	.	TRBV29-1	CSVDSTGPVDNQPQHF	TGCAGCGTAGATTCGACAGGGCCAGTCGACAATCAGCCCCAGCATTTT
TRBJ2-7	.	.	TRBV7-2	CASSLAVQDYYEQYF	TGTGCCAGCAGCTTAGCAGTTCAGGACTATTACGAGCAGTACTTC
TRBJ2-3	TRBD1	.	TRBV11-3	CASSSPTDRVGTDTQYF	TGTGCCAGCAGCTCTCCAACGGACAGGGTGGGCACAGATACGCAGTATTTT
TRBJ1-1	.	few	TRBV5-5	CASNPWLGGSTEAFF	TGTGCCAGCAACCCTTGGTTAGGGGGAAGCACTGAAGCTTTCTTT
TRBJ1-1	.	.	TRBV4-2	CASSQGGLVRVNTEAFF	TGTGCCAGCAGCCAAGGGGGATTGGTCAGGGTGAACACTGAAGCTTTCTTT
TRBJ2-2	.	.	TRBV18	CASSPPGGQQNTGELFF	TGTGCCAGCTCACCACCGGGGGGACAGCAGAACACCGGGGAGCTGTTTTTT
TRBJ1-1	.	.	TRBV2	CASNLQGKNTEAFF	TGTGCCAGCAACCTACAGGGCAAGAACACTGAAGCTTTCTTT
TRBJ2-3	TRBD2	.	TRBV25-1	CASRGLAVTDTQYF	TGTGCCAGCAGGGGACTAGCGGTCACAGATACGCAGTATTTT
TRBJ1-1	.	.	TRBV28	CGIQGRRTEAFF	TGTGGCATACAGGGTAGGAGAACTGAAGCTTTCTTT
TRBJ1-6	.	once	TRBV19	CASSILLGGSSYNSPLHF	TGTGCCAGTAGTATCCTGCTCGGGGGAAGCTCCTATAATTCACCCCTCCACTTT
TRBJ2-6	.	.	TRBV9	CASSVLPGASFSGANVLTF	TGTGCCAGCAGCGTACTACCAGGGGCATCTTTCTCTGGGGCCAACGTCCTGACTTTC